This T cell receptor beta chain derives from a study of blood T cell repertoires in COVID-19. Study as a whole: The United States, Italy and Spain were the sources of the acute and convalescent COVID-19 samples. The cDNA or gDNA used as material had been derived from T cells, B-cell-depleted T cells, or PBMCs.

The CDR3 consists of 14 residues. J lost 4 bases, V lost 8 bases, and 11 bases had no gene match. Germline-derived CDR1 and CDR2 are LGHDT and YNNKEL (reference sequence). Per the study methods: Reference gene primer amplification yielded estimated nucleated cell counts. Only in-frame clones appear in the TCRdb table, and some are missing; sequencing was by immunoSEQ multiplex PCR. V, J and clone size are those of that table, while D and trimming were read from the DNA. The sample includes about 170,000 clones, approximately 80% seen only once; the top ten take 22%. Sample: peripheral blood. The source is a woman aged 80 or over with acute or convalescent COVID-19. The chain employs TRBV3-1 (or the pseudogene TRBV3-2) and TRBJ2-7, with 7 bases that match TRBD2. The CDR3 coding sequence is TGTGCCAGCCAACGGGGCGGGAGTAGATACGAGCAGTACTTC. Amino acids: CASQRGGSRYEQYF.